In its sample, the clone carrying this T cell receptor (beta chain) is medium-sized. This sample was taken from a study of T cells after yellow fever vaccination. The CDR3 contains 13 residues. Germline V gene lookup returns CDR1 DFQATT and CDR2 SNEGSKA (reference sequence). V was pared by 1 base and J by 2 bases, with 9 bases between. General study findings and limits: In post-booster samples, most primary-vaccination clones reappeared (96% CD4, nearly 90% CD8).

From the 5' RACE reads, TCRdb called clonotypes with MiXCR, one entry per CDR3 protein. The sample includes 14,000 or so distinct CDR3 sequences, less than 7.5% of them seen just once. The sample here was PBMCs, either bulk or a sorted T-cell subset (CD4+, CD8+, memory, or dextramer-sorted; not recorded which), taken on the day of the yellow fever booster vaccination. V usage is TRBV20-1 and J usage is TRBJ2-7, with D possibly being TRBD1 (6 bases). The sequence derives from a young man who received the YFV17D yellow fever vaccine. DNA of the CDR3: TGCAGTGCTAGAGGGGACAAACCCTACGAGCAGTACTTC. Translating it yields CSARGDKPYEQYF.